This TCR beta chain derives from a study of CD8 T cells in ankylosing spondylitis (dated by TCRdb to 2016 to 2017). Regarding the study in general: The study set out to find disease-linked TCR variants by profiling T cell receptor beta repertoires in ankylosing spondylitis patients and healthy donors. The full study cohort was made up of about two dozen ankylosing spondylitis patients and roughly 100 healthy donors. Peripheral blood was sampled, and synovial fluid was also collected from ankylosing spondylitis patients. Findings and caveats that apply to the study as a whole: A TCR beta motif made up of several highly homologous amino acid variants appeared to be characteristic of blood from ankylosing spondylitis patients. The disease-linked clones were reported to be significantly enriched in matched synovial fluid samples from ankylosing spondylitis patients. Some TCR beta motif variants had previously been reported in synovial fluid and blood of reactive arthritis patients, which suggested common disease-initiation mechanisms. A CD8+ phenotype was shown by the disease-linked clones, which were found at relatively low frequencies in peripheral blood.

The table lists this clonotype with a few counts. Its antigen is currently not known. No base-level quality is on record; no much larger clone is a single base apart. The listed sequencing device is Illumina HiSeq 2500. Quantitative 5'-RACE with molecular barcodes was the method used to prepare the TCR beta libraries. The paper's processing steps were these. To identify disease-linked TCR variants, a new computational method was used, one built on a probabilistic model of VDJ rearrangement. In-frame beta chains were kept once TCRdb had trimmed the public reads at Q25 with fastp and called clones with MiXCR. Rows matching on CDR3 protein sequence are summarized as one entry with the most common DNA and genes. The V and J calls were determined by TCRdb, not by the authors. Within this sample are almost 250,000 distinct CDR3 sequences, with roughly 32% of them counted one time only. The ten most abundant clones make up roughly 4% of the sample.

This TCR was sampled from a male donor with ankylosing spondylitis or in good health (not recorded which). The sequenced sample consisted of blood, either unsorted or a sorted T cell fraction (not recorded which).

Here the CDR3 is given as CASSLIRDREFF. The nucleotides are TGTGCCAGCAGCCTAATCCGGGACAGGGAGTTCTTC. The chain joins TRBV12-3 or TRBV12-4 to TRBJ2-1, and 9 junctional nucleotides match TRBD1. V ends up 6 bases short and J 14 bases short, with an unmatched junction base count of 8. The CDR3 numbers 12 residues from cysteine through phenylalanine. The only DNA kept is the CDR3, 36 bases in frame from the first base.